The subject of this entry is one T cell receptor (beta chain). The sample belongs to a study of cytomegalovirus exposure and HLA in healthy donors. CDR1 and CDR2 from the germline V gene are SGHDN and FVKESK. The CDR3 runs 15 residues. J gave up 7 bases and V 4 bases, and 9 bases lay outside the gene matches. Vbeta (60) and Jbeta (13) primers were used in the PCR. Data came from immunoSEQ multiplex PCR; TCRdb stores just in-frame clones and leaves some out. Seen here are approximately 97,000 clones, roughly four fifths observed once, and the top ten hold roughly 5%. The chain recombines TRBV14 with TRBJ1-2, with 10 bases fitting TRBD1. This clonotype was sampled from a man aged 35 to 55 in good health and CMV-seropositive. Sequencing was carried out using PBMCs. The CDR3 loop reads CASSPTGGSGFGYTF. CDR3 DNA sequence: TGTGCCAGCAGCCCGACAGGGGGCAGCGGATTTGGCTACACCTTC.